A selection of T cell receptor beta chains follows, all from one sample in a study of shared clonotypes between healthy human individuals. Clones were read by immunoSEQ multiplex PCR, and TCRdb kept only the in-frame ones, dropping some. The repertoire holds approximately 720,000 clones, with around 72% as singletons. Sequenced: memory CD4+ T cells sorted from blood. These receptors all come from a woman aged 25 to 39 in good health. Both conserved end residues are part of each CDR3. A D gene is named only where the DNA matches it firmly. Size values are once, few and many counts, or a class for expanded clones, and some rows have none.

>TRBJ1-2|NA|TRBV5-8|TRBD1
TGTGCCAGCAGCGTCCTCCAGGGGGCTGGCTACACCTTC
CASSVLQGAGYTF
>TRBJ2-2|NA|TRBV18|TRBD2
TGTGCCAGCTCACCACCGGCGGGAGGCACCGGGGAGCTGTTTTTT
CASSPPAGGTGELFF
>TRBJ2-3|NA|TRBV19|TRBD2
TGTGCCAGTAGTGCCTCAAGGAGCGGGGGACAAGATACGCAGTATTTT
CASSASRSGGQDTQYF
>TRBJ2-1|NA|TRBV11-2|NA
TGTGCCAGCAGCTTAAACCGGCCCAATGAGCAGTTCTTC
CASSLNRPNEQFF
>TRBJ1-1|NA|TRBV18|NA
TGTGCCAGCTCACCACCGGAGAGAAACACTGAAGCTTTCTTT
CASSPPERNTEAFF
>TRBJ2-7|NA|TRBV7-6|NA
TGTGCCAGCAGCCCCTCCGTCTACGAGCAGTACTTC
CASSPSVYEQYF
>TRBJ2-1|once|TRBV7-2|TRBD2
TGTGCCAGCAGCTCCAGGACTAGCGGGAGGGTCGATGAGCAGTTCTTC
CASSSRTSGRVDEQFF
>TRBJ2-7|few|TRBV19|NA
TGTGCCATCGACGGGACTCCAAGCTCCTACGAGCAGTACTTC
CAIDGTPSSYEQYF
>TRBJ1-3|NA|TRBV27|NA
TGTGCCAGCAGCCGGGGGGGCTCTGGAAACACCATATATTTT
CASSRGGSGNTIYF
>TRBJ2-3|NA|TRBV28|NA
TGTGCCAGCTCTCAGGAGGGAGATACGCAGTATTTT
CASSQEGDTQYF
>TRBJ2-5|NA|TRBV9|NA
TGTGCCAGCAGCCTCGGGGGCCAGGCGGGAGAGACCCAGTACTTC
CASSLGGQAGETQYF
>TRBJ1-5|few|TRBV5-4|NA
TGTGCCAGCAGCTTGGCAGGGCCGGATCAGCCCCAGCATTTT
CASSLAGPDQPQHF
>TRBJ2-3|many|TRBV6-5|TRBD2
TGTGCCAGCAGTAGGACTAGCGGGGGCACAGATACGCAGTATTTT
CASSRTSGGTDTQYF
>TRBJ2-7|NA|TRBV5-1|TRBD2
TGCGCCAGCAGCATTACTAGCGGGAGCTACGAGCAGTACTTC
CASSITSGSYEQYF
>TRBJ2-1|once|TRBV9|NA
TGTGCCAGCAGCGTAGGTTCTTCGCGGTCGGGGTACAATGAGCAGTTCTTC
CASSVGSSRSGYNEQFF
>TRBJ2-4|NA|TRBV7-2|NA
TGTGCCAGCAGCCCCCGCGAGAAACGGGACATTCAGTACTTC
CASSPREKRDIQYF
>TRBJ1-2|NA|TRBV9|NA
TGTGCCAGCAGCGCTCAGGGTAACTATGGCTACACCTTC
CASSAQGNYGYTF
>TRBJ2-1|few|TRBV4-2|NA
TGTGCCAGCAGCCAAGATAGAGCTGCGGTGTACAATGAGCAGTTCTTC
CASSQDRAAVYNEQFF
>TRBJ2-6|once|TRBV5-6|NA
TGTGCCAGCAGCTTTAGCGCAGACCTCTACTCTGGGGCCAACGTCCTGACTTTC
CASSFSADLYSGANVLTF
>TRBJ2-7|NA|TRBV10-1|TRBD1
TGCGCCAGCAGTGACCCTGGACAGGGCTTGGATGAGCAGTACTTC
CASSDPGQGLDEQYF
>TRBJ2-7|NA|TRBV27|NA
TGTGCCAGCAGTATCCAGCGGGCCCCTTTCACGGGGAAATCTTACGAGCAGTACTTC
CASSIQRAPFTGKSYEQYF
>TRBJ1-5|NA|TRBV7-8|TRBD1
TGTGCCAGCAGCCGCCGGGACAGCCACAATCAGCCCCAGCATTTT
CASSRRDSHNQPQHF
>TRBJ1-2|NA|TRBV9|NA
TGTGCCAGCAGCGTAGGTCGGGAGCGGGGGGCGGACTATGGCTACACCTTC
CASSVGRERGADYGYTF
>TRBJ1-1|NA|TRBV7-8|NA
TGTGCCAGCAGCTTAAGGACTGAAGCTTTCTTT
CASSLRTEAFF
>TRBJ2-1|NA|TRBV27|TRBD2
TGTGCCAGCAGACTAGCTAGCGGGAGTGAGCAGTTCTTC
CASRLASGSEQFF
>TRBJ2-3|NA|TRBV20-1|NA
TGCAGTGCTAGCGCATCTGGTACGCAGTATTTT
CSASASGTQYF
>TRBJ2-6|NA|TRBV11-2|NA
TGTGCCAGCAGCTCCAGGTCCCCTGGGGCCAACGTCCTGACTTTC
CASSSRSPGANVLTF
>TRBJ2-3|NA|TRBV6-4|TRBD2
TGTGCCAGCAGTTACGACCCGGGACTAGGCACAGATACGCAGTATTTT
CASSYDPGLGTDTQYF
>TRBJ2-5|NA|TRBV7-2|NA
TGTGCCAGCAGCTTTCTCTCGGAGACCCAGTACTTC
CASSFLSETQYF
>TRBJ1-1|NA|TRBV10-1|TRBD1
TGCGCCAGCAGACCGGGACAGGGCTTATCCAACACTGAAGCTTTCTTT
CASRPGQGLSNTEAFF
>TRBJ1-4|NA|TRBV18|NA
TGTGCCAGCTCCAGGGATACTGAAAAACTGTTTTTT
CASSRDTEKLFF
>TRBJ2-1|NA|TRBV2|TRBD2
TGTGCCAGCCGACTAGCGGGAGAGTTCGGGAATGAGCAGTTCTTC
CASRLAGEFGNEQFF
>TRBJ1-1|NA|TRBV4-1|NA
TGCGCCAGCAGAACTCACGACACTGAAGCTTTCTTT
CASRTHDTEAFF
>TRBJ1-2|NA|TRBV7-2|TRBD1
TGTGCCAGCAGCTTACAGCGGGACAGCTATGGCTACACCTTC
CASSLQRDSYGYTF
>TRBJ2-1|NA|TRBV6-6|NA
TGTGCCAGCAGTCCTCAGGAAAGCTCCTACAATGAGCAGTTCTTC
CASSPQESSYNEQFF
>TRBJ1-5|NA|TRBV28|TRBD1
TGTGCCAGCAGTTTACCCGCCAGGGGGCAGAATCAGCCCCAGCATTTT
CASSLPARGQNQPQHF
>TRBJ2-5|many|TRBV19|TRBD1
TGTGCCAGTAGTATGGGACAGCAAGAGACCCAGTACTTC
CASSMGQQETQYF
>TRBJ2-1|once|TRBV5-1|NA
TGCGCCAGCAGCCAAGGACAGAACAATGAGCAGTTCTTC
CASSQGQNNEQFF
>TRBJ1-2|NA|TRBV4-2|NA
TGTGCCAGCAGCCAAGATCGGGGGGGGTATGGCTACACCTTC
CASSQDRGGYGYTF
>TRBJ2-7|NA|TRBV5-6|TRBD2
TGTGCCAGCAAGAGAAGGGCGGGAGCATACGAGCAGTACTTC
CASKRRAGAYEQYF
>TRBJ2-1|once|TRBV11-2|TRBD2
TGTGCCAGCAGCGCATGGACTAGTCGCGGGAGTGAGCAGTTCTTC
CASSAWTSRGSEQFF
>TRBJ2-6|NA|TRBV28|NA
TGTGCCAGCAGTTTCGGGGCCAACGTCCTGACTTTC
CASSFGANVLTF
>TRBJ2-2|NA|TRBV14|TRBD2
TGTGCCAGCAGCCAAGAGAAGACTAGCGGGAGGACCGGGGAGCTGTTTTTT
CASSQEKTSGRTGELFF
>TRBJ2-1|NA|TRBV2|TRBD2
TGTGCCAGCAGTAGACTAGCGGGAGGGGGCAATGAGCAGTTCTTC
CASSRLAGGGNEQFF
>TRBJ2-7|NA|TRBV5-8|NA
TGTGCCAGCAGCTTGTATTTCGGGGGCGGGAGTCGATACGAGCAGTACTTC
CASSLYFGGGSRYEQYF
>TRBJ2-7|few|TRBV9|NA
TGTGCCAGCAGCGTAGGGGCCCTGACGACCTACGAGCAGTACTTC
CASSVGALTTYEQYF
>TRBJ2-2|few|TRBV14|NA
TGTGCCAGCAGCCAAGATCGGCCCGGGGAGCTGTTTTTT
CASSQDRPGELFF
>TRBJ1-2|many|TRBV4-2|TRBD1
TGTGCCAGCAGCAACCCGGGACAGAGAAACTATGGCTACACCTTC
CASSNPGQRNYGYTF
>TRBJ2-7|NA|TRBV5-1|NA
TGCGCCAGCAGCTTGGCTCGATCCGAGCAGTACTTC
CASSLARSEQYF
>TRBJ2-7|NA|TRBV9|NA
TGTGCCAGCAGCGTAGTAGCGCACTCCTACGAGCAGTACTTC
CASSVVAHSYEQYF
>TRBJ2-1|NA|TRBV6-5|NA
TGTGCCAGCAGAACGGGACAAAACAATGAGCAGTTCTTC
CASRTGQNNEQFF
>TRBJ2-1|NA|TRBV25-1|TRBD2
TGTGCCAGCAGTGAGGGACTAGCGGGAGGGTCATGTGAGCAGTTCTTC
CASSEGLAGGSCEQFF
>TRBJ1-1|once|TRBV6-5|TRBD1
TGTGCCAGCAGTAATCCGGGACAGGTGACAGCTTTCTTT
CASSNPGQVTAFF
>TRBJ2-5|NA|TRBV6-1|NA
TGTGCCAGCAGTGAAGAGGGCCTTGTGGTAGAGACCCAGTACTTC
CASSEEGLVVETQYF
>TRBJ2-1|NA|TRBV4-1|NA
TGCGCCAGCAGCCAAGAACAGTTTTGGGATGAGCAGTTCTTC
CASSQEQFWDEQFF
>TRBJ2-5|NA|TRBV28|NA
TGTGCCAGCAGTTTATATCGGGAGACCCAGTACTTC
CASSLYRETQYF
>TRBJ1-1|NA|TRBV6-5|NA
TGTGCCAGCAGTTACAGGGCTGCGCGACTGAACACTGAAGCTTTCTTT
CASSYRAARLNTEAFF